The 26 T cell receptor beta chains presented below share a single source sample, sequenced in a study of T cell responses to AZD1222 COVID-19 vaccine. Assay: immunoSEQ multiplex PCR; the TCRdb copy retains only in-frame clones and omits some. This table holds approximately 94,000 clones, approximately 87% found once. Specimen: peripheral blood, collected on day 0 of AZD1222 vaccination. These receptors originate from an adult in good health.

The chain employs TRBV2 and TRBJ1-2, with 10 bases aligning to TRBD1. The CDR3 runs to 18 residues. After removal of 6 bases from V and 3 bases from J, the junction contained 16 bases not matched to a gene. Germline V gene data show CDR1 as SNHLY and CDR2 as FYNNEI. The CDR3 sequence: CASRVGGTGVQKDYGYTF. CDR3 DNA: TGTGCCAGCAGGGTCGGTGGGACAGGGGTTCAAAAGGACTATGGCTACACCTTC. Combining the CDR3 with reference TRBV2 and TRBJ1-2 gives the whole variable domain EPEVTQTPSHQVTQMGQEVILRCVPISNHLYFYWYRQILGQKVEFLVSFYNNEISEKSEIFDDQFSVERPDGSNFTLKIRSTKLEDSAMYFCASRVGGTGVQKDYGYTFGSGTRLTVV.

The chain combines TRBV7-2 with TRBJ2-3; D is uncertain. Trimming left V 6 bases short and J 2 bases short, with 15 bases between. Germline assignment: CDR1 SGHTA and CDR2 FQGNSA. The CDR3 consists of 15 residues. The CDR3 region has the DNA TGTGCCAGCAGACCAGCCGGTCGGGTCACAGATACGCAGTATTTT. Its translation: CASRPAGRVTDTQYF.

CDR3 in amino acids: CASSHPRTSTGLTFTDTQYF. The CDR3 coding sequence is TGCGCCAGCAGCCACCCAAGGACGTCTACGGGACTCACTTTTACAGATACGCAGTATTTT. The chain recombines TRBV4-1 with TRBJ2-3; perhaps TRBD2 as D (6 bases). The CDR3 has 20 residues. Germline CDR1 and CDR2: MGHRA and YSYEKL. V was trimmed by 3 bases and J by 3 bases, leaving 28 bases between them.

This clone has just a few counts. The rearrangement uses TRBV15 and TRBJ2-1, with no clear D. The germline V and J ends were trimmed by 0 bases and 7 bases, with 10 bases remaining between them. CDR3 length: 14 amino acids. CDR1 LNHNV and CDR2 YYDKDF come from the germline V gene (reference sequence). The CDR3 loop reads CATSREGPLNEQFF. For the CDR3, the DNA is TGTGCCACCAGCAGAGAAGGCCCCCTAAATGAGCAGTTCTTC.

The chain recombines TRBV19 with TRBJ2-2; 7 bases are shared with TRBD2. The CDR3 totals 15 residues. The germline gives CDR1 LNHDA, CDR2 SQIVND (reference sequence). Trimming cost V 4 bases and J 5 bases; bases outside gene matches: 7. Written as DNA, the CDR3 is TGTGCCAGTAGTAGTCCCAGGGAGGGGACCGGGGAGCTGTTTTTT. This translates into CASSSPREGTGELFF.

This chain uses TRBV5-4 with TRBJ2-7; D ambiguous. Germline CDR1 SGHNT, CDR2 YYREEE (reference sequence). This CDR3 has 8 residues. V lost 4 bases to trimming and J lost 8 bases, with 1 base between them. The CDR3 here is CASSQQYF. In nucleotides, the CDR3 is TGTGCCAGCAGCCAGCAGTACTTC.

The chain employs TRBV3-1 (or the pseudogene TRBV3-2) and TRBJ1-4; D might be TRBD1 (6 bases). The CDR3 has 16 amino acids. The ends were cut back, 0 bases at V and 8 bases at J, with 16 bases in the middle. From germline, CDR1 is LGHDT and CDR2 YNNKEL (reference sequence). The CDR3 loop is CASSQDRGHRGEKLFF. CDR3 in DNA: TGTGCCAGCAGCCAAGATAGGGGACATCGGGGGGAAAAACTGTTTTTT.

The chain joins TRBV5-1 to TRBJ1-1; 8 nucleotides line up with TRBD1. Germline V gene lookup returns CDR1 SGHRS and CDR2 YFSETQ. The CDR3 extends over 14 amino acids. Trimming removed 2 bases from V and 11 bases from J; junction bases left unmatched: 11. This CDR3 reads CASSFLGGQAPAFF. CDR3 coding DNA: TGCGCCAGCAGCTTCCTAGGGGGACAGGCCCCGGCTTTCTTT.

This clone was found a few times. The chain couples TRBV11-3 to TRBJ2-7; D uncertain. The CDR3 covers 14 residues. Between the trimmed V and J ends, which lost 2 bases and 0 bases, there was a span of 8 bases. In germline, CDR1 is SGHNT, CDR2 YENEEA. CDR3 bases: TGTGCCAGCAGCTTATTGGGTAACTCCTACGAGCAGTACTTC. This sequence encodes CASSLLGNSYEQYF.

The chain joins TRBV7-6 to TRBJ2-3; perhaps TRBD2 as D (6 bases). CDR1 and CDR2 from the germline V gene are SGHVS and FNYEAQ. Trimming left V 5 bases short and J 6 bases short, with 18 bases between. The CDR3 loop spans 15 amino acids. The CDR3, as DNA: TGTGCCAGCAGCCCCAGACTAGACCCGGGCGATACGCAGTATTTT. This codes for CASSPRLDPGDTQYF.

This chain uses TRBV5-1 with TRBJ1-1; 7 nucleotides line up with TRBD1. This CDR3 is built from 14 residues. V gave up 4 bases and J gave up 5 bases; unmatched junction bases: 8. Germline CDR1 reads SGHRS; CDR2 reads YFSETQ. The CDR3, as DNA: TGCGCCAGCAGCGAGTCGGCAGGGGGAACTGAAGCTTTCTTT. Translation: CASSESAGGTEAFF.

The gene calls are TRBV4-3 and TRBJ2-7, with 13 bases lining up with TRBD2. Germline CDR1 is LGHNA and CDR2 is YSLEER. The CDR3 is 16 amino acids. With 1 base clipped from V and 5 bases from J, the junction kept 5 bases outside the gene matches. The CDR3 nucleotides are TGCGCCAGCAGCCAAGCCGGACTAGCGGGAGTTAACGAGCAGTACTTC. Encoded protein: CASSQAGLAGVNEQYF.

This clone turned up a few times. CDR3 residues: CASSLPREGSRTEAFF. The CDR3 DNA sequence: TGTGCCAGCAGCTTACCCCGAGAAGGCAGCAGGACTGAAGCTTTCTTT. The chain employs TRBV7-9 and TRBJ1-1; D not certain. Germline V gene sequence: CDR1 SEHNR, CDR2 FQNEAQ (reference sequence). V was cut by 2 bases and J by 5 bases, with 18 bases left in between. The CDR3 length is 16 residues.

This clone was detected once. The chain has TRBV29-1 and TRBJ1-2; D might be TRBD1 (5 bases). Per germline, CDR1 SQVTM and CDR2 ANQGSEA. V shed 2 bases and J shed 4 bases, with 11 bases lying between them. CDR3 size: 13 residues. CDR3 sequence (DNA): TGCAGCGTTGAATGGGGGAGCGGCTATGGCTACACCTTC. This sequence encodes CSVEWGSGYGYTF.

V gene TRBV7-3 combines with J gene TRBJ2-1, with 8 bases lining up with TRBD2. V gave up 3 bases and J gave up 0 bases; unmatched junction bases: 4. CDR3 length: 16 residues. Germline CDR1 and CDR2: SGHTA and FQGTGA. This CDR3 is CASSLMSGSSYNEQFF. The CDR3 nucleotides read TGTGCCAGCAGCTTGATGAGCGGGAGCTCCTACAATGAGCAGTTCTTC.

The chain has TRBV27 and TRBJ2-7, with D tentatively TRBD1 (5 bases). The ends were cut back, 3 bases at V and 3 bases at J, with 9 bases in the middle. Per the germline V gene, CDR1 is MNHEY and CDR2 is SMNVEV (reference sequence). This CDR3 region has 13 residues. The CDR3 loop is CASSFQGRYEQYF. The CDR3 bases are TGTGCCAGCAGTTTCCAGGGCCGCTACGAGCAGTACTTC.

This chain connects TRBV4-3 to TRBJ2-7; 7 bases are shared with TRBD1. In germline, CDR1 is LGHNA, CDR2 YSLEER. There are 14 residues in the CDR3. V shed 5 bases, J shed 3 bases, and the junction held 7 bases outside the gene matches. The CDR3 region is CASSFDRVGYEQYF. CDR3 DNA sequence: TGCGCCAGCAGCTTCGACAGGGTGGGCTACGAGCAGTACTTC.

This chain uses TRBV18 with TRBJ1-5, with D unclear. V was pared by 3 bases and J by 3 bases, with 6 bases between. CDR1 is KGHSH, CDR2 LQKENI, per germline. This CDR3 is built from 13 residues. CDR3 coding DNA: TGTGCCAGCTCACCCAGGCCCAATCAGCCCCAGCATTTT. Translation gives CASSPRPNQPQHF. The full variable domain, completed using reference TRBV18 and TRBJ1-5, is NAGVMQNPRHLVRRRGQEARLRCSPMKGHSHVYWYRQLPEEGLKFMVYLQKENIIDESGMPKERFSAEFPKEGPSILRIQQVVRGDSAAYFCASSPRPNQPQHFGDGTRLSIL.

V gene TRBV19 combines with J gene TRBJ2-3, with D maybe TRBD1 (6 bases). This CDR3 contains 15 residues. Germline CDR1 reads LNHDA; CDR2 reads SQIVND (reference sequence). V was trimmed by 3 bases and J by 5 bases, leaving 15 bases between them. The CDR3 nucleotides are TGTGCCAGTAGTATTTGGGGACATGTTCAAGATACGCAGTATTTT. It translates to CASSIWGHVQDTQYF.

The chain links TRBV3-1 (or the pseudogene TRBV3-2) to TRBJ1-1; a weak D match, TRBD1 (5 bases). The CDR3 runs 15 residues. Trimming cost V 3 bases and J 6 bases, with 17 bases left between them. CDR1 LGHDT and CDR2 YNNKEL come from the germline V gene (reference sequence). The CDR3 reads CASSQGAGGGSEAFF. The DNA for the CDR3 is TGTGCCAGCAGCCAGGGTGCGGGGGGAGGATCTGAAGCTTTCTTT.

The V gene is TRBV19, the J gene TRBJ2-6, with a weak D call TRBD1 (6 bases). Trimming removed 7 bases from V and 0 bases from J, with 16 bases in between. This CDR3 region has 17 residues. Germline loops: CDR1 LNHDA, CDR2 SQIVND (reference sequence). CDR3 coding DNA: TGTGCCAGTAAAATGGACAGTTCCCTCTCTGGGGCCAACGTCCTGACTTTC. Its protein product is CASKMDSSLSGANVLTF.

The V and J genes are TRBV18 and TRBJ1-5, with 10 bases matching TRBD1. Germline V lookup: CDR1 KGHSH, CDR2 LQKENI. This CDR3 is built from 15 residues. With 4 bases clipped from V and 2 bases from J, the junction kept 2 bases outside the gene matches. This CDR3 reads CASSQGTGGNQPQHF. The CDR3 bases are TGTGCCAGCTCACAGGGGACAGGGGGCAATCAGCCCCAGCATTTT.

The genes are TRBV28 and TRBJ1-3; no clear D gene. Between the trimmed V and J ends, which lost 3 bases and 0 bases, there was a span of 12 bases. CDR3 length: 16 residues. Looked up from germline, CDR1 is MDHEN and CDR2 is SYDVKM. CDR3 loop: CASSFFGVGSGNTIYF. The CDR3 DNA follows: TGTGCCAGCAGTTTTTTTGGGGTGGGCTCTGGAAACACCATATATTTT.

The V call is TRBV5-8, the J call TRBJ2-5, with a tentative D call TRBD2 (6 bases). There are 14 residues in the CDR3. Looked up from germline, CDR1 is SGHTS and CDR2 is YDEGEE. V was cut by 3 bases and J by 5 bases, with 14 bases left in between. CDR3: CASSSPGEVETQYF. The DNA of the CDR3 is TGTGCCAGCAGCTCCCCGGGGGAAGTTGAGACCCAGTACTTC.

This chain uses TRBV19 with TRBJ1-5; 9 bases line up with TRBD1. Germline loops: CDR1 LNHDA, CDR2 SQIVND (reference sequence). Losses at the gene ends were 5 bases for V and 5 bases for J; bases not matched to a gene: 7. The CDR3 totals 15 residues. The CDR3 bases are TGTGCCAGTAGTTCGGTGGGACAGGGCCATCAGCCCCAGCATTTT. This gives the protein CASSSVGQGHQPQHF.

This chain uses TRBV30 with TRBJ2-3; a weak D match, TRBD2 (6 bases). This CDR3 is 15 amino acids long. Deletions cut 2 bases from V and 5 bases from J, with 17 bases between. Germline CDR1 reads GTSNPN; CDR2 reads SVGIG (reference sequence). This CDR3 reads CAWSLTRDLGDTQYF. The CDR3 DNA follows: TGTGCCTGGAGTCTTACTAGGGACTTAGGAGATACGCAGTATTTT.